The entry below describes one T cell receptor beta chain. Its cognate antigen has yet to be identified. One base away there is no much larger clone; base qualities are not given. To estimate absolute template abundance from read counts, synthetic TCR analog templates were spiked into each PCR. The immunoSEQ assay used bias-controlled V and J gene primers to amplify TCRbeta CDR3 regions from genomic DNA. Sequencing of rearranged TCRbeta segments was done at approximately 20X coverage. Per the original workflow: Sequencing errors were corrected by clustering and CDR3s were annotated against IMGT to assign V, D and J genes. Downstream analyses used only productive TCRbeta rearrangements and left out out-of-frame or stop-codon sequences. Clonality was computed as one minus Shannon entropy normalized by the log of the number of unique productive sequences. Fisher's exact test with Benjamini-Hochberg correction, at a threshold of adjusted p below 0.01, was used to find clones that differed between time points or between blood and tumor. What TCRdb holds here is the immuneACCESS table cut down to in-frame rearrangements. Part of the clones is not present; checked against another copy, under half of the missing clones reflect an unresolved V gene, and the others are unexplained. D and trimming were read from the DNA, whereas the V and J calls and clone size are those reported in that table. This sample lists approximately 47,000 clones; around four fifths were detected once. Approximately 1.7% of the sample goes to the ten largest clones.

This sample stems from a study of PD-L1 blockade in urothelial cancer (dated by TCRdb to between 2016 and 2019). About the investigation overall: All patients started therapy at some point between 2014 and 2016 and received atezolizumab 1,200 mg intravenously every 3 weeks. The study, an exploratory multi-omic analysis, examined somatic, immune and clinical correlates of response to PD-L1 blockade with atezolizumab in urothelial cancer. TCR sequencing covered pretreatment tumor samples and matched, serially collected peripheral blood taken before and after atezolizumab treatment. Blood samples yielded a median of roughly 150,000 T cells and tens of thousands of unique TCRs, with median clonality 0.080. Blood samples were analyzed at two time points: 3 weeks after treatment start (second dose) and 6 weeks after treatment start. Patients had an ECOG performance status of 0 or 1 and had received between 0 and 3 prior chemotherapy regimens. About 90% of the roughly 30 patients were males with bladder-origin urothelial cancer, and about 65% of the roughly 30 reported a prior smoking history. In the same patients, pretreatment tumors underwent whole exome sequencing and RNA sequencing in addition to TCR sequencing. Durable clinical benefit was defined as a progression-free survival longer than 6 months, and TCR features were additionally tested against progression-free survival and overall survival. Durable clinical benefit was achieved by nine patients but not by the remaining 20. Pretreatment blood TCR-seq was available for twenty-nine patients, at least one posttreatment blood collection was obtained for some 25 patients, and tumor TCR-seq was available for some 25 patients.

The investigation overall reported the following: Greater expansion of tumor-associated TCR clones in peripheral blood 3 weeks after the start of treatment was observed in patients with durable benefit (n ≈ 22, p = 0.022). A pretreatment peripheral blood TCR clonality below the median was linked to improved progression-free and overall survival. Because the sample size was small (n ≈ 29) and many of the analyses were exploratory, the results are meant to be hypothesis-generating.

The time point label here, explained by the study, means: pretreatment peripheral blood. A total of roughly 30 patients with locally advanced or metastatic urothelial carcinoma, treated at Memorial Sloan Kettering on a trial protocol, made up the cohort. Peripheral blood mononuclear cells were collected pretreatment and during treatment, with between 1 and 8 total time points obtained per patient. The Qiagen DNeasy Blood extraction kit was used to purify genomic DNA from total PBMCs and tumor samples. PBMCs were collected pretreatment and during treatment and were isolated and stored as previously described. A distance of 8 bases separates the germline ends of V and J, which lose 2 bases and 0 bases respectively. CDR3 length: 15 amino acids, cysteine to phenylalanine. The sequence is cut down to CDR3 DNA, 45 bases in frame from base 1. CDR1 is given as MNHEY and CDR2 as SVGAGI, both from the germline V gene.

This clonotype was sampled from a man aged 50 to 60 with urothelial cancer. Source: PBMCs, taken around atezolizumab (anti-PD-L1) treatment. The chain is made from TRBV6-5 and TRBJ2-1; the D gene is not confidently resolved. Here the CDR3 is given as CASSYGPISYNEQFF. The bases are TGTGCCAGCAGTTACGGGCCTATCTCCTACAATGAGCAGTTCTTC.